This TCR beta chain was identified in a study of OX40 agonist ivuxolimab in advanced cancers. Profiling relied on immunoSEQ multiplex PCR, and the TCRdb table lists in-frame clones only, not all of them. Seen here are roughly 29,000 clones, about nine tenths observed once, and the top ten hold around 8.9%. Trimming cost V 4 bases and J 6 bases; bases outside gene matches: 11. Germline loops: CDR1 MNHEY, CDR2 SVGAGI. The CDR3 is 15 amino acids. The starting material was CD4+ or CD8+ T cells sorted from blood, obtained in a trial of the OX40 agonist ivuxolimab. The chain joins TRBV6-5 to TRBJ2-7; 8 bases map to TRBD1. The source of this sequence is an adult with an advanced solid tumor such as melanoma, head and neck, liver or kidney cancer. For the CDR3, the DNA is TGTGCCAGCAGTTCCTGGACAGGGACGGCTCGCGAGCAGTACTTC. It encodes CASSSWTGTAREQYF.